This T cell receptor beta chain came from a study of T cells in Graves' hyperthyroidism and ophthalmopathy. The CDR3 is 16 amino acids. Germline assignment: CDR1 SGHTA and CDR2 FQGNSA. As concerns this clonotype: Just one base apart from a much larger clone, this may be a read error.

Amplified TCR beta CDR3 regions derived from RNA transcripts. HTBI primers were employed in a first-round RT-PCR of the TCR CDR3. One entry per CDR3 protein results from TCRdb running MiXCR on the multiplex PCR reads. This table holds 500,000 to 650,000 distinct CDR3 sequences, approximately 17% found once. The clonotype originates from a woman younger than 30 with Graves' ophthalmopathy. The gene calls are TRBV7-2 and TRBJ2-1, with D possibly TRBD2 on 5 matching bases. The sample consisted of blood. The CDR3 region is CARSLGPIGAYNEQFF. The CDR3 DNA is TGTGCCCGCAGCTTAGGTCCGATCGGGGCCTACAATGAGCAGTTCTTC.